The 32 T cell receptor beta chains below were found in one sample sequenced in a study of CD8+CD57+ T cells in acquired aplastic anemia. For CDR3 and TCR beta VDJ profiling, genomic DNA was the template used. TCRdb reanalysed the reads using MiXCR and keeps one entry per CDR3 protein. The table lists 400,000 to 450,000 distinct CDR3 sequences, about two thirds of them singletons. Sequencing was carried out using sorted CD4+, CD8+, or CD8+CD57+ T cells (not recorded which) from PBMCs. The receptor source for this set is a human donor in good health, serving as a control.

About this clonotype: Because the CDR3 is missing its conserved closing phenylalanine or tryptophan, this is likely a read error. The limits of the CDR3 on the DNA are not certain, so only TCRdb's listed CDR3 is given. The rearrangement uses TRBV2 and TRBJ1-2; the table's D call, TRBD1, has no DNA check behind it. The CDR3 length equals 14 residues, ends included. Per germline, CDR1 SNHLY and CDR2 FYNNEI. CDR3 in amino acids: CANSPAITNDGYAV.

This clonotype was observed a single time. The conserved closing phenylalanine or tryptophan is absent in this CDR3, likely reflecting a read error. The limits of the CDR3 on the DNA are not certain, so only TCRdb's listed CDR3 is given. The rearrangement joins TRBV7-9 to TRBJ1-2. The germline V gene has CDR1 SEHNR and CDR2 FQNEAQ (reference sequence). Ends included, the CDR3 has 13 residues. Here the CDR3 reads CASSFGLAKNTDT.

A word on this clonotype: Since no conserved phenylalanine or tryptophan closes the CDR3, a read error is the likely cause. It is unclear where the CDR3 begins or ends on the DNA, so no DNA is shown, and the CDR3 is as TCRdb lists it. This rearrangement joins TRBV7-6 to TRBJ1-1. The CDR3 numbers 13 amino acids, ends counted. Germline CDR1 is SGHVS and CDR2 is FNYEAQ. CDR3 sequence reads: CASSLVRRASPLH.

The chain has TRBV7-3 and TRBJ1-2; the D is unclear. V lost 5 bases and J lost 4, with 14 bases in between. From germline, CDR1 is SGHTA and CDR2 FQGTGA. The CDR3 has 14 residues. CDR3 coding DNA: TGTGCCAGCAGCCCGTTGACAAAGGGCTATGGCTACACCTTC. Residues: CASSPLTKGYGYTF.

The chain joins TRBV7-2 to TRBJ1-6; unclear D gene. Between the trimmed V and J ends, which lost 3 bases and 5 bases, there was a span of 8 bases. This CDR3 contains 14 residues. Germline CDR1 reads SGHTA; CDR2 reads FQGNSA. The CDR3 reads CASSLDPDNSPLHF. The DNA for the CDR3 is TGTGCCAGCAGCTTGGACCCTGATAATTCACCCCTCCACTTT.

CDR3 DNA: TGTGCCATCAGTGTGGACAGGGTCGAGCAGTACTTC. It is translated as CAISVDRVEQYF. The genes are TRBV10-3 and TRBJ2-7, with 8 bases that match TRBD1. Germline V lookup: CDR1 ENHRY, CDR2 SYGVKD. Unmatched junction bases numbered 2, after V lost 4 bases and J lost 6 bases. This CDR3 is 12 amino acids long.

This clonotype was recorded a few times. V usage is TRBV25-1 and J usage is TRBJ2-7; unclear D gene. The CDR3 length is 13 residues. Germline V gene data show CDR1 as MGHDK and CDR2 as SYGVNS. Trimming removed 5 bases from V and 0 bases from J, with 8 bases in between. CDR3 sequence: CASSRSGSYEQYF. Written as DNA, the CDR3 is TGTGCCAGCAGTAGGAGTGGCTCCTACGAGCAGTACTTC.

V and J are TRBV6-1 and TRBJ1-1; D may be TRBD1 (6 bases). The CDR3 runs 15 residues. Germline-derived CDR1 and CDR2 are MNHNS and SASEGT. V shed 8 bases and J shed 4 bases, with 20 bases lying between them. The CDR3 sequence: CASHANRAEGTEAFF. Here the CDR3 DNA reads TGTGCCAGCCACGCGAACAGGGCGGAGGGCACTGAAGCTTTCTTT.

This clonotype appeared a single time. The chain joins TRBV7-2 to TRBJ2-7; D gene uncertain. V was trimmed by 5 bases and J by 3 bases, leaving 20 bases between them. The CDR3 covers 16 residues. Per germline, CDR1 SGHTA and CDR2 FQGNSA. The CDR3 loop is CASSAAPVECFYEQYF. The CDR3 region has the DNA TGTGCCAGCAGCGCAGCCCCCGTGGAATGCTTCTACGAGCAGTACTTC.

The genes are TRBV24-1 and TRBJ2-3, with 7 nucleotides matching TRBD1. Trimming cost V 3 bases and J 1 base; bases outside gene matches: 3. Germline V gives CDR1 KGHDR, CDR2 SFDVKD. The CDR3 runs to 15 residues. The CDR3 loop reads CATSDQGQGTDTQYF. DNA for the CDR3: TGTGCCACCAGTGATCAAGGACAGGGCACAGATACGCAGTATTTT.

This clonotype has more than one count but fewer than ten. This rearrangement joins TRBV15 to TRBJ1-5, with a weak D call TRBD1 (5 bases). Germline V gene lookup returns CDR1 LNHNV and CDR2 YYDKDF (reference sequence). The CDR3 is 16 residues long. Trimming shortened V by 0 bases and J by 4 bases, and 13 bases separated the two germline ends. The CDR3 spells CATSRDAAGNNQPQHF. Written as DNA, the CDR3 is TGTGCCACCAGCAGAGATGCTGCAGGGAATAATCAGCCCCAGCATTTT.

This clonotype was counted once. V usage is TRBV20-1 and J usage is TRBJ1-2; 7 positions match TRBD1. This CDR3 contains 13 residues. CDR1 DFQATT and CDR2 SNEGSKA come from the germline V gene (reference sequence). J gave up 8 bases and V 5 bases, and 11 bases lay outside the gene matches. This chain's CDR3 is CSAPRPMGQGYTF. The CDR3 DNA sequence: TGCAGTGCTCCCCGGCCGATGGGACAGGGCTACACCTTC.

This chain links TRBV9 with TRBJ2-1; D might be TRBD1 or TRBD2, each matching 5 bases. CDR3 length equals 15 residues. V was pared by 4 bases and J by 7 bases, with 18 bases between. CDR1 and CDR2 from the germline V gene are SGDLS and YYNGEE. CDR3 loop: CASSITGGRENEQFF. The CDR3 coding sequence is TGTGCCAGCAGCATTACAGGAGGCCGCGAAAATGAGCAGTTCTTC.

This clonotype has a count of ten or more. The chain uses TRBV20-1 and TRBJ1-2; tentative D call: TRBD1 (6 bases). Germline CDR1 reads DFQATT; CDR2 reads SNEGSKA (reference sequence). The CDR3 extends over 14 amino acids. With 7 bases removed from V and 2 bases from J, the gap between germline ends came to 17 bases. CDR3: CSVNREDGNYGYTF. DNA for the CDR3: TGCAGTGTGAACAGGGAGGATGGGAACTATGGCTACACCTTC.

This clonotype has a count of ten or more. This chain connects TRBV6-6 to TRBJ1-5; the D gene is possibly TRBD1 (5 bases). Germline CDR1 reads MNHNY; CDR2 reads SVGAGI (reference sequence). This CDR3 comprises 18 residues. V dropped 2 bases and J dropped 2 bases, with 19 bases sitting between them. CDR3 nucleotides: TGTGCCAGCAGTTACGCTCGGGACTTCCTCAAGCGCAATCAGCCCCAGCATTTT. Its translation is CASSYARDFLKRNQPQHF.

About this clonotype: The germline gene is not matched at one end of the junction; a read error may be the cause. V gene TRBV5-1 combines with J gene TRBJ1-4, with D uncertain. Germline CDR1 reads SGHRS; CDR2 reads YFSETQ. The CDR3 sequence is 14 residues long. In DNA form, the CDR3 reads TGCCCCAGCAGCTTGGGCAGAGACGGCCCAAAACTGTTTTTT. This gives the protein CPSSLGRDGPKLFF.

This clonotype was detected only once. A read error may explain this, as a much larger clone is one base away. Here the CDR3 omits its conserved ending phenylalanine or tryptophan, so a read error is the likely source. This rearrangement joins TRBV4-1 to TRBJ2-3; the D gene is possibly TRBD2 (6 bases). The CDR3 runs 15 residues. From germline, CDR1 is MGHRA and CDR2 YSYEKL. The V and J ends lost 0 bases and 5 bases respectively, with 12 bases between them. The CDR3 protein is CASSQEAVGGDTQYL. The CDR3 bases are TGCGCCAGCAGCCAAGAGGCAGTGGGGGGAGATACGCAGTATCTT.

The chain combines TRBV25-1 with TRBJ2-3; D not resolved. The CDR3 length is 14 residues. V shed 6 bases and J shed 7 bases, with 17 bases lying between them. Per germline, CDR1 MGHDK and CDR2 SYGVNS. The CDR3 here is CASSQELAANTQYF. As DNA, the CDR3 is TGTGCCAGCAGCCAAGAACTTGCTGCAAATACGCAGTATTTT.

This clonotype was recorded once. Germline and junction disagree at one end, which may indicate a read error. V is TRBV9 and J is TRBJ2-5; D is uncertain. There are 15 residues in the CDR3. Germline V CDR1 and CDR2: SGDLS, YYNGEE. This CDR3 is CATSRDRGAAVNKYF. DNA for the CDR3: TGTGCCACCAGCCGAGATCGCGGTGCCGCGGTGAACAAGTACTTC.

Points on this clonotype: A read error is possible here, since a much larger clone lies one base away. The rearrangement joins TRBV3-1 to TRBJ2-7; D possibly matches TRBD1 or TRBD2 (5 bases each). The germline CDR1 and CDR2 sequences are LGHDT and YNNKEL (reference sequence). The CDR3 covers 17 residues. CDR3: CASSQSLGTSSRYEQCF. The CDR3 DNA reads TGTGCCAGCAGCCAGTCACTGGGGACCTCCTCTCGCTACGAGCAGTGCTTC.

The V call is TRBV5-6, the J call TRBJ1-6; 8 positions agree with TRBD1. Germline V CDR1 and CDR2: SGHDT, YYEEEE. J was trimmed by 5 bases and V by 1 base; bases with no gene match: 2. CDR3 length: 15 amino acids. The CDR3 here is CASSLLDRDNSPLHF. CDR3 DNA: TGTGCCAGCAGCTTGTTGGACAGGGATAATTCACCCCTCCACTTT.

Points on this clonotype: No conserved phenylalanine or tryptophan ends this CDR3, so it is likely a read error. No DNA is shown, since the ends of the CDR3 on it are uncertain; the CDR3 is the one TCRdb lists. The CDR3 region is CASSLAQVTQEYL. V gene TRBV7-2 combines with J gene TRBJ1-1. The CDR3 is 13 amino acids long, termini counted. Germline V gene data show CDR1 as SGHTA and CDR2 as FQGNSA.

As regards this clonotype: A read error may be the cause here, since a much bigger clone is one base away. The chain joins TRBV9 to TRBJ1-1; 8 bases map to TRBD1. Germline CDR1 SGDLS, CDR2 YYNGEE. The CDR3 loop spans 18 amino acids. In DNA form, the CDR3 reads TGTGCCAGCAGCGTAGATAGGTCAGGGGGCGCTTTTGGCACTGAAGCTTCCTTT. Its translation is CASSVDRSGGAFGTEASF.

As regards this clonotype: The conserved phenylalanine or tryptophan is not found at the CDR3 terminus, so this likely reflects a read error. No DNA is shown, since the ends of the CDR3 on it are uncertain; the CDR3 is the one TCRdb lists. The rearrangement joins TRBV19 to TRBJ2-1; the D call in the table, TRBD1, was not verified against the DNA. The CDR3 spans 15 residues, counting both ends. Germline-derived CDR1 and CDR2 are LNHDA and SQIVND (reference sequence). The CDR3 loop reads CASSTTGTDTQYFGP.

For this clonotype: The junction departs from the called germline gene at one end, perhaps through a read error. This chain uses TRBV2 with TRBJ1-6, with D unclear. CDR1 and CDR2 from the germline V gene are SNHLY and FYNNEI. This CDR3 contains 14 residues. DNA for the CDR3: TGTGCCAGCAGCTTCAGAGTGCGTAATTCGCCCCTCCACTTT. Protein sequence: CASSFRVRNSPLHF.

This clonotype is a singleton in its sample. The chain is built from TRBV7-9 and TRBJ2-2; D remains ambiguous. V lost 5 bases to trimming and J lost 5 bases, with 12 bases between them. The CDR3 spans 14 residues. Germline V gives CDR1 SEHNR, CDR2 FQNEAQ (reference sequence). CDR3 region: CASSPRPGTGELFF. Here the CDR3 DNA reads TGTGCCAGCAGCCCCAGGCCCGGGACCGGGGAGCTGTTTTTT. The full variable domain, in which reference TRBV7-9 and TRBJ2-2 provide the parts outside the CDR3, is DTGVSQNPRHKITKRGQNVTFRCDPISEHNRLYWYRQTLGQGPEFLTYFQNEAQLEKSRLLSDRFSAERPKGSFSTLEIQRTEQGDSAMYLCASSPRPGTGELFFGEGSRLTVL.

This clonotype appeared a single time. This rearrangement joins TRBV20-1 to TRBJ2-4; D tentatively fits TRBD1 or TRBD2 (5 bases each). The CDR3 has 12 residues. With 6 bases removed from V and 7 bases from J, the gap between germline ends came to 13 bases. CDR1 DFQATT and CDR2 SNEGSKA come from the germline V gene (reference sequence). CDR3 bases: TGCAGTGCCCGGGACCCTATCAACATTCAGTACTTC. Translation: CSARDPINIQYF.

The chain uses TRBV11-3 and TRBJ2-7; 8 nucleotides match TRBD1. The CDR3 totals 12 residues. Per the germline V gene, CDR1 is SGHNT and CDR2 is YENEEA. J gave up 8 bases and V 5 bases, and 5 bases lay outside the gene matches. Here the CDR3 reads CASSQGQGKQYF. CDR3 DNA: TGTGCCAGCAGCCAAGGACAGGGAAAGCAGTACTTC.

Worth noting for this clonotype: At one of its ends the junction is not consistent with the germline gene, which may arise from a read error. The rearrangement links TRBV7-2 to TRBJ1-1, with D maybe TRBD1 (6 bases). Germline V gives CDR1 SGHTA, CDR2 FQGNSA. This CDR3 is built from 14 residues. The CDR3 sequence: CASGFSSGGSEAYF. DNA for the CDR3: TGTGCCAGCGGCTTTAGTAGCGGGGGCAGTGAGGCTTACTTT.

In its sample, this clonotype was seen once. The chain is built from TRBV7-2 and TRBJ2-3; D is perhaps TRBD2 (6 bases). This CDR3 is 14 amino acids long. In germline, CDR1 is SGHTA, CDR2 FQGNSA. V was shortened by 3 bases and J by 6 bases, with 13 bases between the two germline ends. Here the CDR3 DNA reads TGTGCCAGCAGCTTGCAGCGGGCTACTGATACGCAGTATTTT. Residues: CASSLQRATDTQYF.

Note on this clonotype: This may be a read error, as it is one base from a much larger clone. This chain uses TRBV20-1 with TRBJ1-2, with D possibly being TRBD1 (5 bases). Germline CDR1 is DFQATT and CDR2 is SNEGSKA (reference sequence). This CDR3 region has 16 residues. The ends were cut back, 5 bases at V and 2 bases at J, with 21 bases in the middle. Here the CDR3 reads CSARTGTPVENYGYTF. CDR3 nucleotide sequence: TGCAGTGCTCGGACCGGGACGCCCGTGGAGAACTATGGCTACACCTTC.

Concerning this clonotype itself: It is unclear where the CDR3 begins or ends on the DNA, so no DNA is shown, and the CDR3 is as TCRdb lists it. The V call is TRBV7-3, the J call TRBJ1-5; TRBD1 was called by the table and not checked on the DNA. Germline V gene data show CDR1 as SGHTA and CDR2 as FQGTGA. The CDR3 region is 14 residues in length, termini included. CDR3 region: CASSSQGGQPQHFF.